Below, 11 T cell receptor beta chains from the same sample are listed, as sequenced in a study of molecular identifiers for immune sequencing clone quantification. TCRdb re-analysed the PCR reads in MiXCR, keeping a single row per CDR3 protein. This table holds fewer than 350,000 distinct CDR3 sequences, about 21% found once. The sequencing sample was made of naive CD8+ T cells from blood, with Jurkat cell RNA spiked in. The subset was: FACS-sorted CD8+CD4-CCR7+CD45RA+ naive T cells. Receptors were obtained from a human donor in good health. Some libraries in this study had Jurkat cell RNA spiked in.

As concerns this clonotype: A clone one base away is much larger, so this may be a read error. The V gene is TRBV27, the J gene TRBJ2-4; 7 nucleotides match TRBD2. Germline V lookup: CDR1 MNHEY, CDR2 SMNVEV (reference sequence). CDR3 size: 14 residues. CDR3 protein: CAGSLAGAKNIQYF. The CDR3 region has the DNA TGTGCCGGCAGTTTAGCGGGAGCCAAAAACATTCAGTACTTC.

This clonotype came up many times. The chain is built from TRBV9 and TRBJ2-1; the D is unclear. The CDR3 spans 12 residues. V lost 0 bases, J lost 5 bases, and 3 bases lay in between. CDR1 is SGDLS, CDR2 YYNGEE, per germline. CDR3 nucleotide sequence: TGTGCCAGCAGCGTAGGGGACAATGAGCAGTTCTTC. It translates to CASSVGDNEQFF. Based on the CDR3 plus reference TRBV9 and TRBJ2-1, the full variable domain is DSGVTQTPKHLITATGQRVTLRCSPRSGDLSVYWYQQSLDQGLQFLIQYYNGEERAKGNILERFSAQQFPDLHSELNLSSLELGDSALYFCASSVGDNEQFFGPGTRLTVL.

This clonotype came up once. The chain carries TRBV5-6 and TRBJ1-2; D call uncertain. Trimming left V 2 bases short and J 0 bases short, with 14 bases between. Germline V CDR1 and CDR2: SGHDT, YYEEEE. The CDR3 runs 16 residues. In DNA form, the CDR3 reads TGTGCCAGCAGCTTTAGATGGCAAGAAACTAACTATGGCTACACCTTC. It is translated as CASSFRWQETNYGYTF.

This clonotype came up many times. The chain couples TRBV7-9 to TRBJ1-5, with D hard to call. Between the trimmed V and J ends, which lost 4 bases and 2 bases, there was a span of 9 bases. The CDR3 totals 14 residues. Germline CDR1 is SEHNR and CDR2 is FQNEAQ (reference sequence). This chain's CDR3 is CASSSSGGNQPQHF. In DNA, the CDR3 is TGTGCCAGCAGCTCCTCCGGCGGCAATCAGCCCCAGCATTTT.

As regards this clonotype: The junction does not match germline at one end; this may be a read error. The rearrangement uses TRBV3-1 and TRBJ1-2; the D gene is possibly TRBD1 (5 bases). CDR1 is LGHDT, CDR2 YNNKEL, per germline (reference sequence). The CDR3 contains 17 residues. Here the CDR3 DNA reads TGTGCCGGCAGCCCCCTAAAACCGAGACAGACTAACTATGGCTACACCTTC. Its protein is CAGSPLKPRQTNYGYTF.

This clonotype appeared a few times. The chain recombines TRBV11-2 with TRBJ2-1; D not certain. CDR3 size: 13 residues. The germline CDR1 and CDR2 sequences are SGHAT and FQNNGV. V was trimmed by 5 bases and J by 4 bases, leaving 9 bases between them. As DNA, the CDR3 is TGTGCCAGCAGCGGGGTTCTTTACAATGAGCAGTTCTTC. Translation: CASSGVLYNEQFF.

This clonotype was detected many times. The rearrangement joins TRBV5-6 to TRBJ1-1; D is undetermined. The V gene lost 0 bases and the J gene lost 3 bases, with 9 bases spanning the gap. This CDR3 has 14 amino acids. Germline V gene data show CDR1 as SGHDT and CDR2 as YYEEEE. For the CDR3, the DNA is TGTGCCAGCAGCTTGGGGTTCGCGTACACTGAAGCTTTCTTT. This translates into CASSLGFAYTEAFF.

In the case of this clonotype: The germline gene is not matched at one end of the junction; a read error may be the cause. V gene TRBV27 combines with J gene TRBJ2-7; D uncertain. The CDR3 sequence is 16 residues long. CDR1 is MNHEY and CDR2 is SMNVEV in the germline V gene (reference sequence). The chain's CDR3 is CASSFIVGRKPYEQCF. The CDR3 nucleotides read TGTGCCAGCAGTTTTATAGTTGGCCGAAAACCGTACGAGCAGTGCTTC.

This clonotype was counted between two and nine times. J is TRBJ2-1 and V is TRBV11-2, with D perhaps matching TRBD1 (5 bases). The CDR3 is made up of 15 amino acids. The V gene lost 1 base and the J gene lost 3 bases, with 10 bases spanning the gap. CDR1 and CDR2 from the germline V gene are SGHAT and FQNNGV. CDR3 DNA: TGTGCCAGCAGCTTAGCATCAGGGCTCTACAATGAGCAGTTCTTC. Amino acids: CASSLASGLYNEQFF.

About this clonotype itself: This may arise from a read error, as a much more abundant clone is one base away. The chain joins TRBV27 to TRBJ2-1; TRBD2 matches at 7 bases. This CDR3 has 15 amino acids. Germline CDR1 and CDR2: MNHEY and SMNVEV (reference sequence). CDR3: CASSPTSALSNEQLF. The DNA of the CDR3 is TGTGCCAGCAGCCCTACTAGCGCGCTGAGTAATGAGCAGCTCTTC.

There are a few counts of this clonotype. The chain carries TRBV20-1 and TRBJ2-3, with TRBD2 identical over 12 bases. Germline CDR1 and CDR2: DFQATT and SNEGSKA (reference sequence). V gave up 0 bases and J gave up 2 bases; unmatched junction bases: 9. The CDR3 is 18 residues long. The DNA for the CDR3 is TGCAGTGCTAGAGATAAAACTAGCGGGGGGCCACTCACAGATACGCAGTATTTT. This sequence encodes CSARDKTSGGPLTDTQYF.